What follows describes a single T cell receptor beta chain. The record originates from a study of blood T cell repertoires in COVID-19. Germline V gives CDR1 LNHDA, CDR2 SQIVND (reference sequence). With 6 bases removed from V and 1 base from J, the gap between germline ends came to 19 bases. The CDR3 is 16 amino acids. Per the authors' pipeline: Estimation of nucleated cell counts was performed using reference gene primer amplification. Clones were read by immunoSEQ multiplex PCR, and TCRdb kept only the in-frame ones, dropping some. Clonal size and the V and J genes are those of that table, whereas D and trimming came from the DNA. The sample carries about 200,000 clones, 75% to 90% recorded once.

This receptor was obtained from a woman aged 25 to 39 who had been exposed to COVID-19. The chain combines TRBV19 with TRBJ2-7, with a tentative D call TRBD2 (5 bases). Source material: PBMCs or T cells enriched from blood (not recorded which). The DNA for the CDR3 is TGTGCCAGTAGCCCACATGAAGAACGGGGATCCTACGAGCAGTACTTC. Its translation: CASSPHEERGSYEQYF.